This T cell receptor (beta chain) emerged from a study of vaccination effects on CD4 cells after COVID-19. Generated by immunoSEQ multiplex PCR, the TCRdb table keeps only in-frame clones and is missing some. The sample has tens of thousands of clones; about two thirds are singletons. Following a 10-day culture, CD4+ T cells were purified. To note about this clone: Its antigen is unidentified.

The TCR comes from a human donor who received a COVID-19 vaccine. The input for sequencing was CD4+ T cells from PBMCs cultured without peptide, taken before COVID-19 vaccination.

For the CDR3, the DNA is TGTGCCAGTAGTCGCCGGGACAGGGCGAACAATGAAAAACTGTTTTTT. Amino acids: CASSRRDRANNEKLFF. The chain joins TRBV19 to TRBJ1-4; 9 nucleotides line up with TRBD1. The junction had 9 bases not matched to a gene; V was cut back by 5 bases and J by 5 bases. The germline CDR1 and CDR2 sequences are LNHDA and SQIVND (reference sequence). The CDR3 consists of 16 residues.